The clone carrying this T cell receptor beta chain was found a few times. This record belongs to a study of patients and donors after allogeneic stem cell transplantation. The V end was cut by 5 bases, the J end by 4 bases, with 12 bases between. Looked up from germline, CDR1 is SGHRS and CDR2 is YFSETQ. This CDR3 comprises 13 residues. MiXCR, run by TCRdb on the RT-PCR reads, gives a single entry per CDR3 protein. The table records about 87,000 distinct CDR3 sequences, about 5% of them present only once. The receptor was derived from a human donor who was either an allogeneic HSCT recipient or a stem cell or donor lymphocyte infusion donor (not recorded which). It is not recorded whose cells these are; they may come from a transplant donor. The chain links TRBV5-1 to TRBJ2-5; D is perhaps TRBD2 (5 bases). The sequenced sample consisted of blood, either unsorted or a sorted T cell fraction (not recorded which). The CDR3 DNA follows: TGCGCCAGCAGACCTAGCAGTGGAGAGACCCAGTACTTC. This encodes CASRPSSGETQYF.